The rows below give T cell receptor beta chains drawn from one sample of a study of cytomegalovirus exposure and HLA in healthy donors. Sequencing used immunoSEQ multiplex PCR; TCRdb keeps in-frame clones, though not all of them. The table has roughly 170,000 clones, about 75% seen once; the top ten hold approximately 2.3%. Sequencing input: PBMCs. These receptors all come from a female donor in good health and CMV-seronegative. CDR3s include the opening cysteine and the closing phenylalanine or tryptophan. A D gene is named only where the DNA matches it firmly. Not all rows give a size; the values are once, few, many and, for expanded clones, a class.

size: .
V: TRBV7-9
J: TRBJ2-3
D: TRBD2
DNA: TGTGCCAGCAGCTATACGGGGGGGCCAGCGACAGATACGCAGTATTTT
CDR3: CASSYTGGPATDTQYF

size: .
V: TRBV6-5
J: TRBJ2-7
D: .
DNA: TGTGCCAGCAGTTATTCCCCGACAAGTTACGAGCAGTACTTC
CDR3: CASSYSPTSYEQYF

size: .
V: TRBV18
J: TRBJ2-1
D: TRBD2
DNA: TGTGCCAGCTCGTACCTAGCGGGAGGGGACAATGAGCAGTTCTTC
CDR3: CASSYLAGGDNEQFF

size: .
V: TRBV4-2
J: TRBJ2-1
D: TRBD2
DNA: TGTGCCAGCAGCCAAGCGCGAGCGGGGGCCGCCAGTTCCTCCAATGAGCAGTTCTTC
CDR3: CASSQARAGAASSSNEQFF

size: .
V: TRBV18
J: TRBJ1-1
D: .
DNA: TGTGCCAGCTCACCAGTCCTCACTGAAGCTTTCTTT
CDR3: CASSPVLTEAFF

size: .
V: TRBV10-1
J: TRBJ2-5
D: .
DNA: TGCGCCAGCAGTGATACTCCAGAGACCCAGTACTTC
CDR3: CASSDTPETQYF

size: .
V: TRBV20-1
J: TRBJ2-3
D: .
DNA: TGCAGCGGGGTGAGCACAGATACGCAGTATTTT
CDR3: CSGVSTDTQYF

size: .
V: TRBV7-7
J: TRBJ2-1
D: TRBD2
DNA: TGTGCTAGCCGCCCGGCGGGGGGCTCCTACAATGAGCAGTTCTTC
CDR3: CASRPAGGSYNEQFF

size: .
V: TRBV19
J: TRBJ2-7
D: .
DNA: TGTGCCAGTAGTTACAGGGTAGGTCTCGAGCAGTACTTC
CDR3: CASSYRVGLEQYF

size: .
V: TRBV6-5
J: TRBJ1-1
D: .
DNA: TGTGCCAGCAGTTCCACGGGGGGGGGCCCGGCTGAAGCTTTCTTT
CDR3: CASSSTGGGPAEAFF

size: .
V: TRBV4-3
J: TRBJ2-1
D: TRBD2
DNA: TGCGCCAGCAGCCAGGCTAGCGGGAGCTCCTACAATGAGCAGTTCTTC
CDR3: CASSQASGSSYNEQFF

size: .
V: TRBV19
J: TRBJ2-3
D: .
DNA: TGTGCCAGTAGTATACGCCACTCGGAGGGCACAGATACGCAGTATTTT
CDR3: CASSIRHSEGTDTQYF

size: once
V: TRBV29-1
J: TRBJ2-4
D: .
DNA: TGCAGCGTTGCTGGGTGGGGCGGCCTAGCCAAAAACATTCAGTACTTC
CDR3: CSVAGWGGLAKNIQYF

size: .
V: TRBV6-6
J: TRBJ1-6
D: TRBD1
DNA: TGTGCCAGCAGTACAGGGGCAGGATCACCCCTCCACTTT
CDR3: CASSTGAGSPLHF

size: .
V: TRBV5-8
J: TRBJ1-1
D: .
DNA: TGTGCCAGCAGCTCAACGGGGAACACTGAAGCTTTCTTT
CDR3: CASSSTGNTEAFF

size: .
V: TRBV4-2
J: TRBJ2-7
D: TRBD1
DNA: TGTGCCAGCAGCCAACCCGGGACAGGCCGCGAGCAGTACTTC
CDR3: CASSQPGTGREQYF

size: .
V: TRBV28
J: TRBJ2-5
D: .
DNA: TGTGCCAGCAGTTTGAGGGCTGGGATCCAAGAGACCCAGTACTTC
CDR3: CASSLRAGIQETQYF

size: few
V: TRBV7-8
J: TRBJ1-2
D: TRBD1
DNA: TGTGCCAGCACCCTTCGAGAGGGGGCAGTTGTGGGGGACAAGTATGGCTACACCTTC
CDR3: CASTLREGAVVGDKYGYTF

size: few
V: TRBV6-6
J: TRBJ1-5
D: .
DNA: TGTGCCAGCAGTTCCGCATCTAATAGCAATCAGCCCCAGCATTTT
CDR3: CASSSASNSNQPQHF

size: .
V: TRBV6-6
J: TRBJ2-7
D: .
DNA: TGTGCCAGCAGTCCCCGGGACAACTCCTACGAGCAGTACTTC
CDR3: CASSPRDNSYEQYF

size: .
V: TRBV4-3
J: TRBJ1-5
D: .
DNA: TGCGCCAGCAGCCAAGATAACCAGGGAAGCCAGCCCCAGCATTTT
CDR3: CASSQDNQGSQPQHF